This record covers a single T cell receptor beta chain. This clonotype appeared once. Its target antigen remains unknown. No much larger clone is present one base from it, and per-base qualities are unavailable. A single read is weak support. Reading from cysteine to phenylalanine, the CDR3 counts 16 amino acids. The read is trimmed to its CDR3 DNA, 48 bases read in frame from base 1. Here V drops 1 base and J drops 6 bases, and the junction holds 2 bases not matched to any gene. The germline V gene (reference sequence) supplies CDR1 LGHDT and CDR2 YNNKEL. The source of the sample is a study of CD8 T cells in Susac syndrome (dated by TCRdb to between 2018 and 2020). Concerning the study at large: Among the Susac syndrome patients who were sequenced, clinically active disease was present in six and clinical remission was observed in roughly eight. Susac syndrome patients were therapy-naive, on corticosteroids (some also receiving IVIg), or on IVIg alone at blood withdrawal. The study used repertoire sequencing to test whether antigen drove CD8+ T cell activation and differentiation in Susac syndrome. Study-wide conclusions, independent of this receptor: In the CD4+ T cell repertoire of Susac syndrome patients, clonal expansion was not detected. The TCR sequencing and HLA analysis was acknowledged to have included a relatively small number of individuals.

Peripheral blood CD8+ and CD4+ T cells from healthy donors, Susac syndrome patients and multiple sclerosis patients were profiled by high-throughput TCR beta sequencing. The Susac syndrome patients fulfilled recently defined diagnostic criteria for definite or probable disease. CD8+ TEMRA cells were enriched by FACS, while bulk CD8+ and CD4+ T cells were purified by magnetic negative isolation. Blood was collected in EDTA tubes and processed within 24 hours, with PBMCs isolated through density gradient centrifugation. PBMCs intended for TCR sequencing were cryopreserved in liquid nitrogen and were subsequently thawed in a 37 degrees C water bath. The sorted or isolated CD4+, CD8+ and CD8+ TEMRA cells had a purity of 90% or higher. RNA was extracted using the RNeasy kit, and roughly 0.45 to 1 microgram was reverse transcribed with random hexamers. The immunoSEQ multiplex PCR assay, covering 54 Vbeta and 13 Jbeta segments, was used to amplify TCR beta CDR3 regions. Bias from PCR amplification was corrected by using a synthetic template baseline for primer optimization and for computational correction. The published analysis was carried out like this. Reads were assigned to V, D and J genes according to IMGT and analyzed in immunoSEQ Analyzer, with only productive sequences retained. Clonality was computed as one minus Shannon entropy normalized by log2 of the number of productive unique sequences. For each patient and control, public and private clones were evaluated among the 100 most prevalent clones. Susac-specific clones were defined as absent from healthy and MS cohorts, about 1,000 published viral clones and other ImmuneACCESS disease sequences. In-frame beta chains were kept once TCRdb had trimmed the public reads at Q25 with fastp and called clones with MiXCR. When rows share a CDR3 protein, they turn into one entry using the most common DNA and genes. Here the V and J calls rest on TCRdb's processing, not on the authors' analysis. The sample table shows 170,000 or so distinct CDR3 sequences, and around 95% are seen once. The ten biggest clones cover around 0.12% of the sample.

The V and J genes are TRBV3-1 and TRBJ2-1, with 14 central nucleotides matching TRBD2. The specimen sequenced was CD4+ T cells from PBMCs. The TCR originated in a human donor with Susac syndrome. The CDR3 region: CASSQGTSGRRNEQFF. The nucleotides read TGTGCCAGCAGCCAAGGGACTAGCGGGAGGCGCAATGAGCAGTTCTTC.